One and the same sample provided the 7 T cell receptor beta chains below, sequenced in a study of human T cells and chemical hapten exposure. TCRdb used MiXCR to reprocess the RACE reads, holding one entry per CDR3 protein. Among more than 95,000 distinct CDR3 sequences listed, around an eighth were seen once. Stated time point: patch test 1, 2 weeks after DPC sensitization. The treatment: therapeutic diphenylcyclopropenone sensitization with weekly scalp DPC. The sequences come from whole blood, collected in connection with sensitization to the hapten diphenylcyclopropenone (DPC). These receptors originate from a woman in her fifties or sixties with alopecia areata. Some clones in this sample may be carry-over from other donors' samples.

The chain joins TRBV28 to TRBJ2-7; D gene unclear. The CDR3 sequence is 13 residues long. Germline assignment: CDR1 MDHEN and CDR2 SYDVKM. The V and J ends lost 8 bases and 0 bases respectively, with 11 bases between them. In DNA, the CDR3 is TGTGCCAGCCTACCGACCAGCTCCTACGAGCAGTACTTC. This translates into CASLPTSSYEQYF.

At least ten counts were recorded for this clonotype. The chain is built from TRBV18 and TRBJ2-7; a possible D gene is TRBD1 (6 bases). CDR1 is KGHSH and CDR2 is LQKENI in the germline V gene. The CDR3 is made up of 14 amino acids. V shed 6 bases and J shed 0 bases, with 12 bases lying between them. The CDR3 is CASSLDSASYEQYF. In DNA form, the CDR3 reads TGTGCCAGCTCCTTGGACAGCGCCTCCTACGAGCAGTACTTC.

In regard to this clonotype: A read error may account for a junction end that differs from germline. The chain joins TRBV6-5 to TRBJ2-2, with D uncertain. The CDR3 has 15 amino acids. Per the germline V gene, CDR1 is MNHEY and CDR2 is SVGAGI. The CDR3 loop is CASSYSRTNTWELFF. CDR3 in DNA: TGTGCCAGCAGTTACTCGAGGACGAACACCTGGGAGCTGTTTTTT.

This clonotype was picked up many times. The J gene is TRBJ2-4, the V gene TRBV12-3 or TRBV12-4; 7 bases match TRBD1. The V and J ends lost 5 bases and 1 base, in that order; junction bases with no gene match: 17. The CDR3 length is 19 residues. The CDR3: CASSLRTGFGEGAKNIQYF. The CDR3 DNA follows: TGTGCCAGCAGTCTCCGGACAGGATTTGGGGAAGGTGCCAAAAACATTCAGTACTTC.

In this sample, this clonotype turned up many times. CDR3 region: CASRSTLGPFYNEQFF. The CDR3 nucleotides read TGCGCCAGCAGATCAACTCTAGGCCCATTCTACAATGAGCAGTTCTTC. The chain carries TRBV4-1 and TRBJ2-1; D gene ambiguous. This CDR3 has 16 residues. Germline CDR1 reads MGHRA; CDR2 reads YSYEKL. The germline V and J ends were trimmed by 6 bases and 3 bases, with 18 bases remaining between them.

This clonotype occurred a few times. This chain uses TRBV20-1 with TRBJ1-2; the match to TRBD1 covers 8 bases. V was clipped by 0 bases and J by 1 base; unmatched bases: 7. Germline V gene sequence: CDR1 DFQATT, CDR2 SNEGSKA (reference sequence). The CDR3 covers 16 residues. CDR3 coding DNA: TGCAGTGCTAGAGAACCAGGGGGCTACTTTAACTATGGCTACACCTTC. Protein product: CSAREPGGYFNYGYTF.

This clonotype was seen only a few times. This rearrangement joins TRBV28 to TRBJ2-7, with TRBD1 matching 7 bases. The CDR3 runs 13 residues. Trimming cost V 4 bases and J 3 bases; bases outside gene matches: 3. Germline V lookup: CDR1 MDHEN, CDR2 SYDVKM. The CDR3 DNA reads TGTGCCAGCAGTTCGGGACAGCACTACGAGCAGTACTTC. Amino acid sequence: CASSSGQHYEQYF. Full variable domain (missing parts from reference TRBV28 and TRBJ2-7): DVKVTQSSRYLVKRTGEKVFLECVQDMDHENMFWYRQDPGLGLRLIYFSYDVKMKEKGDIPEGYSVSREKKERFSLILESASTNQTSMYLCASSSGQHYEQYFGPGTRLTVT.